The T cell receptor beta chain under discussion was sequenced for a study of low-dose radiotherapy and immunotherapy resistance in tumors. Covering alpha and beta chains, TRAV- and TRBV-specific primers were used for the first-strand cDNA. TCRs were put through roughly 20 PCR cycles of amplification with Phusion. A constant-region primer and the V-primer adapter served as the primer pair. MiXCR, run by TCRdb on the reads, gives a single entry per CDR3 protein. The data hold tens of thousands of distinct CDR3 sequences, with approximately 25% observed a single time. Germline CDR1 SEHNR, CDR2 FQNEAQ (reference sequence). Trimming cost V 5 bases and J 10 bases, with 9 bases left between them. CDR3 length: 11 residues. As to time point: before trial treatment.

The V and J genes are TRBV7-9 and TRBJ2-1; D remains unclear. This material consisted of PBMCs, taken before treatment. This clonotype was obtained from a male donor with rectosigmoid adenocarcinoma. This CDR3 reads CASSPSVEQFF. The CDR3 bases are TGTGCCAGCAGCCCCTCTGTGGAGCAGTTCTTC.